A single sample is the source of the 31 T cell receptor beta chains below, sequenced in a study of blood T cell repertoires in COVID-19. Sequencing was performed with immunoSEQ multiplex PCR; in TCRdb, only in-frame clones are kept and a portion is missing. The table has about 200,000 clones, 65% to 90% seen once. The sequencing sample was made of PBMCs or T cells enriched from blood (not recorded which). The source is a woman in her sixties with acute COVID-19.

This clone was detected only a few times. The rearrangement joins TRBV21-1 to TRBJ2-3; the table calls TRBD2, which could not be checked here. TRBV21-1 is classified as a pseudogene. The CDR3 totals 11 residues. CDR3 coding DNA: TGTGCCCCAGCCGGAGGAGATACGCAGTATTTT. This codes for CAPAGGDTQYF.

The chain uses TRBV10-3 and TRBJ1-1; 11 bases are a match to TRBD1. Germline CDR1 ENHRY, CDR2 SYGVKD. CDR3 length equals 13 residues. The V segment lost 11 bases and the J segment 3 bases; nucleotides outside the gene matches: 5. The CDR3 loop is CAARDRGDTEAFF. The CDR3 nucleotides are TGTGCCGCTAGGGACAGGGGGGACACTGAAGCTTTCTTT.

The chain combines TRBV6-5 with TRBJ1-5; 8 nucleotides line up with TRBD1. The ends lost 6 bases at V and 2 bases at J; junction bases unmatched: 6. The CDR3 is made up of 15 amino acids. Germline V CDR1 and CDR2: MNHEY, SVGAGI. CDR3 region: CASSLTGVGNQPQHF. The CDR3 bases are TGTGCCAGCAGCCTGACAGGGGTTGGCAATCAGCCCCAGCATTTT.

This chain uses TRBV4-3 with TRBJ2-1; no clear D. The ends were cut back, 8 bases at V and 0 bases at J, with 17 bases in the middle. Germline CDR1 and CDR2: LGHNA and YSLEER. This CDR3 is 16 amino acids long. The CDR3 reads CASRKERGSSYNEQFF. Written as DNA, the CDR3 is TGCGCCAGCCGAAAGGAGCGTGGAAGCTCCTACAATGAGCAGTTCTTC.

This chain joins TRBV18 and TRBJ2-3; 9 bases are shared with TRBD2. CDR3 length: 14 residues. V was pared by 8 bases and J by 4 bases, with 7 bases of the junction left unmatched. Germline V gene data show CDR1 as KGHSH and CDR2 as LQKENI. CDR3 in amino acids: CASASLAGSDTQYF. CDR3 bases: TGTGCCAGCGCATCCCTAGCGGGATCAGATACGCAGTATTTT. The variable domain in full, with the rest retrieved from reference TRBV18 and TRBJ2-3, is NAGVMQNPRHLVRRRGQEARLRCSPMKGHSHVYWYRQLPEEGLKFMVYLQKENIIDESGMPKERFSAEFPKEGPSILRIQQVVRGDSAAYFCASASLAGSDTQYFGPGTRLTVL.

This chain connects TRBV24-1 to TRBJ1-2; tentatively, D is TRBD1 (5 bases). V lost 4 bases, J lost 1 base, and 12 bases lay in between. This CDR3 has 15 residues. The germline V gene encodes CDR1 KGHDR and CDR2 SFDVKD. The CDR3 DNA reads as TGTGCCACCAGTGACCCCTGGCAGGGTAACTATGGCTACACCTTC. As protein: CATSDPWQGNYGYTF.

This clone has a single count. The chain employs TRBV27 and TRBJ1-6; D might be TRBD1 (5 bases). CDR3 size: 14 residues. The ends were cut back, 3 bases at V and 11 bases at J, with 14 bases in the middle. Germline loops: CDR1 MNHEY, CDR2 SMNVEV (reference sequence). CDR3 protein: CASSFVQGGTPLHF. The CDR3 DNA reads TGTGCCAGCAGTTTTGTCCAGGGCGGTACACCCCTCCACTTT.

This rearrangement joins TRBV10-2 to TRBJ2-2; 8 nucleotides line up with TRBD1. This CDR3 has 14 amino acids. Trimming at V came to 2 bases and at J to 7 bases, leaving 3 bases not matched to a gene. Looked up from germline, CDR1 is WSHSY and CDR2 is SAAADI. The CDR3 is CASSEQGANGELFF. The CDR3 region has the DNA TGCGCCAGCAGTGAGCAGGGGGCCAACGGGGAGCTGTTTTTT.

About this clone: The same CDR3 can be traced to other DNA sequences in this sample. V gene TRBV7-2 combines with J gene TRBJ2-7; TRBD1 matches 8 bases. Trimming removed 3 bases from V and 2 bases from J; junction bases left unmatched: 3. The CDR3 contains 14 residues. Germline CDR1 and CDR2: SGHTA and FQGNSA. The CDR3 reads CASSFGQGPYEQYF. The CDR3 DNA follows: TGTGCCAGCAGCTTCGGACAGGGTCCCTACGAGCAGTACTTC.

The V and J genes are TRBV25-1 and TRBJ2-7; unclear D gene. V was pared by 5 bases and J by 0 bases, with 11 bases between. Germline lookup yields CDR1 MGHDK and CDR2 SYGVNS. The CDR3 extends over 14 amino acids. CDR3 in amino acids: CASSSHPSSYEQYF. Written as DNA, the CDR3 is TGTGCCAGCAGTTCCCACCCGAGCTCCTACGAGCAGTACTTC.

V gene TRBV5-1 combines with J gene TRBJ2-5; 7 nucleotides align to TRBD1. CDR1 is SGHRS, CDR2 YFSETQ, per germline. The CDR3 extends over 16 amino acids. The junction had 11 bases not matched to a gene; V was cut back by 5 bases and J by 1 base. CDR3 coding DNA: TGCGCCAGCAGAGGGGTCGACAGGGCGGTCCAAGAGACCCAGTACTTC. Its translation is CASRGVDRAVQETQYF.

The chain links TRBV29-1 to TRBJ2-7; D may be TRBD1 (7 bases). V was shortened by 4 bases and J by 4 bases, with 14 bases between the two germline ends. The CDR3 has 13 residues. Germline CDR1 SQVTM, CDR2 ANQGSEA. The CDR3 reads CSVAHRGGYEQYF. DNA for the CDR3: TGCAGCGTTGCACACAGGGGAGGATACGAGCAGTACTTC.

The chain carries TRBV12-2 and TRBJ1-6; the table's D call of TRBD1 was not tested on the DNA. TRBV12-2 is tagged as a pseudogene. This CDR3 is 17 amino acids long. CDR3 DNA sequence: TGTGCAAGTCGCCCCACCGGGACAGGGGTTCATAAGTGGTCCCTCCACTTT. As protein: CASRPTGTGVHKWSLHF.

The count of this clone is one. The chain carries TRBV21-1 and TRBJ1-6. TRBV21-1 is recorded as a pseudogene. This CDR3 is built from 21 residues. CDR3 sequence: CASSPPREGVEPGGNNSPLHF. In nucleotides, the CDR3 is TGTGCCAGCAGCCCTCCGCGGGAGGGTGTGGAGCCCGGGGGAAATAATTCACCCCTCCACTTT.

The V and J genes are TRBV30 and TRBJ2-3, with 10 bases that match TRBD1. The CDR3 spans 15 residues. CDR1 and CDR2 from the germline V gene are GTSNPN and SVGIG (reference sequence). The junction had 9 bases not matched to a gene; V was cut back by 3 bases and J by 6 bases. The CDR3 sequence is CAWSRDRGLWDTQYF. CDR3 nucleotides: TGTGCCTGGAGCCGGGACAGGGGCCTTTGGGATACGCAGTATTTT.

The chain employs TRBV14 and TRBJ1-2; D gene ambiguous. Germline V gene data show CDR1 as SGHDN and CDR2 as FVKESK. Trimming took off 2 bases at V and 5 bases at J, with 21 bases between the two ends. The CDR3 has 17 residues. The CDR3, as DNA: TGTGCCAGCAGCCAAAGGCACACCCCGGGGTGGGAGTATGGCTACACCTTC. It specifies CASSQRHTPGWEYGYTF. Full variable domain (remainder filled in from reference TRBV14 and TRBJ1-2): EAGVTQFPSHSVIEKGQTVTLRCDPISGHDNLYWYRRVMGKEIKFLLHFVKESKQDESGMPNNRFLAERTGGTYSTLKVQPAELEDSGVYFCASSQRHTPGWEYGYTFGSGTRLTVV.

The gene calls are TRBV3-1 (or the pseudogene TRBV3-2) and TRBJ2-1, with 9 nucleotides matching TRBD2. There are 19 residues in the CDR3. V lost 11 bases and J lost 5; bases outside the gene matches: 25. Germline V gene sequence: CDR1 LGHDT, CDR2 YNNKEL (reference sequence). The CDR3 nucleotides are TGTGCCTTCGTGCGGATGACAGCGGGGGGCCCGGGACTCGACAATGAGCAGTTCTTC. Amino acids: CAFVRMTAGGPGLDNEQFF.

This sequence joins TRBV12-3 or TRBV12-4 and TRBJ2-7; 7 nucleotides line up with TRBD1. The CDR3 length is 13 residues. V dropped 6 bases and J dropped 5; count of bases not matched to a gene: 7. CDR3 in amino acids: CASRRTGYHEQYF. The CDR3 DNA sequence: TGTGCCAGCAGGAGGACAGGTTACCACGAGCAGTACTTC.

This clone was seen more than once but under ten times. CDR3: CAWSPGVIGNTIYF. The CDR3 DNA follows: TGTGCCTGGAGTCCAGGGGTTATAGGAAACACCATATATTTT. This rearrangement joins TRBV30 to TRBJ1-3; maybe TRBD1 (6 bases). The V gene lost 2 bases and the J gene lost 4 bases, with 12 bases spanning the gap. The V gene's germline CDR1 is GTSNPN and CDR2 SVGIG (reference sequence). The CDR3 is 14 amino acids.

The rearrangement links TRBV4-3 to TRBJ2-3; 8 positions agree with TRBD2. The germline V gene has CDR1 LGHNA and CDR2 YSLEER. V gave up 4 bases and J gave up 5 bases; unmatched junction bases: 8. The CDR3 is 15 amino acids. This CDR3 is CASSPQGRGEDTQYF. In DNA, the CDR3 is TGCGCCAGCAGCCCTCAGGGGCGGGGGGAAGATACGCAGTATTTT.

The CDR3 nucleotides read TGTGCCAGTAGTTACGCCGGGACAGGGGCCCACGAGCAGTACTTC. Its translation: CASSYAGTGAHEQYF. V usage is TRBV19 and J usage is TRBJ2-7; 10 nucleotides match TRBD1. Germline V CDR1 and CDR2: LNHDA, SQIVND (reference sequence). With V trimmed by 5 bases and J by 5 bases, 9 bases remained unmatched. CDR3 length: 15 residues.

The chain links TRBV9 to TRBJ2-3; 13 bases fit TRBD2. V was clipped by 0 bases and J by 1 base; unmatched bases: 5. The CDR3 is made up of 18 amino acids. Per germline, CDR1 SGDLS and CDR2 YYNGEE. CDR3: CASSVGGLAGSGTDTQYF. The CDR3 DNA reads TGTGCCAGCAGCGTAGGGGGACTAGCGGGGTCCGGCACAGATACGCAGTATTTT. The variable domain in full, with the rest retrieved from reference TRBV9 and TRBJ2-3, is DSGVTQTPKHLITATGQRVTLRCSPRSGDLSVYWYQQSLDQGLQFLIQYYNGEERAKGNILERFSAQQFPDLHSELNLSSLELGDSALYFCASSVGGLAGSGTDTQYFGPGTRLTVL.

Many counts were recorded for this clone. The chain recombines TRBV19 with TRBJ2-1, with 8 bases matching TRBD1. Unmatched junction bases numbered 4, after V lost 3 bases and J lost 6 bases. Germline lookup yields CDR1 LNHDA and CDR2 SQIVND (reference sequence). The CDR3 loop spans 14 amino acids. CDR3 bases: TGTGCCAGTAGTATCCGGGGACAGGCCAATGAGCAGTTCTTC. Translating it yields CASSIRGQANEQFF.

This rearrangement joins TRBV27 to TRBJ2-5; D unresolved. V lost 5 bases, J lost 5 bases, and 12 bases lay in between. Per the germline V gene, CDR1 is MNHEY and CDR2 is SMNVEV (reference sequence). CDR3 size: 13 residues. The CDR3 sequence is CASSHLRRETQYF. CDR3 bases: TGTGCCAGCAGTCACCTCCGTCGGGAGACCCAGTACTTC.

The V gene is TRBV3-1 (or the pseudogene TRBV3-2), the J gene TRBJ1-6, with D perhaps TRBD1 (5 bases). Germline V gives CDR1 LGHDT, CDR2 YNNKEL (reference sequence). The V gene lost 1 base and the J gene lost 6 bases, with 10 bases spanning the gap. The CDR3 is made up of 15 amino acids. The CDR3 DNA sequence: TGTGCCAGCAGCCAAGGACAGTTGAGTAATTCACCCCTCCACTTT. This encodes CASSQGQLSNSPLHF.

V is TRBV6-5 and J is TRBJ2-1; 8 bases are a match to TRBD1. The CDR3 is 15 residues long. CDR1 and CDR2 (germline): MNHEY, SVGAGI. Trimming at V came to 6 bases and at J to 1 base, leaving 5 bases not matched to a gene. This CDR3 reads CASSLDRGSYNEQFF. CDR3 in DNA: TGTGCCAGCAGCCTCGACAGGGGTTCCTACAATGAGCAGTTCTTC.

The chain uses TRBV29-1 and TRBJ1-2; D is perhaps TRBD1 (5 bases). The CDR3 consists of 13 residues. Trimming removed 7 bases from V and 3 bases from J, with 15 bases in between. Germline values: CDR1 SQVTM, CDR2 ANQGSEA. CDR3 residues: CSACQGQDYGYTF. CDR3 in DNA: TGCAGCGCCTGCCAGGGTCAGGACTATGGCTACACCTTC.

This clone has a handful of counts. The rearrangement joins TRBV5-1 to TRBJ1-6; possibly TRBD1 for D (6 bases). This CDR3 comprises 12 residues. Per the germline V gene, CDR1 is SGHRS and CDR2 is YFSETQ. The V end lost 4 bases, the J end lost 10 bases, and 9 bases lay between the germline ends. This chain's CDR3 is CASSPGQSPLHF. CDR3 nucleotide sequence: TGCGCCAGCAGCCCCGGACAGTCACCCCTCCACTTT.

The V gene is TRBV19, the J gene TRBJ1-1, with D perhaps matching TRBD1 (5 bases). The CDR3 extends over 18 amino acids. CDR1 and CDR2 (germline): LNHDA, SQIVND (reference sequence). Between the trimmed V and J ends, which lost 0 bases and 1 base, there was a span of 18 bases. CDR3 loop: CASSIDEVGHWGNTEAFF. CDR3 in DNA: TGTGCCAGTAGTATAGATGAGGTTGGACACTGGGGGAACACTGAAGCTTTCTTT.

This clone was counted a single time. The J gene is TRBJ1-1, the V gene TRBV29-1, with unresolved D. Germline V lookup: CDR1 SQVTM, CDR2 ANQGSEA. This CDR3 has 11 residues. V gave up 4 bases and J gave up 6 bases, with 9 bases separating them. The chain's CDR3 is CSVGEESEAFF. CDR3 nucleotide sequence: TGCAGCGTTGGTGAGGAGTCTGAAGCTTTCTTT.

This rearrangement joins TRBV30 to TRBJ1-5, with 7 nucleotides matching TRBD1. This CDR3 is built from 13 residues. V shed 5 bases, J shed 3 bases, and the junction held 4 bases outside the gene matches. Germline V lookup: CDR1 GTSNPN, CDR2 SVGIG (reference sequence). The CDR3 protein is CAWAGTDNQPQHF. Here the CDR3 DNA reads TGTGCCTGGGCCGGGACAGACAATCAGCCCCAGCATTTT. The variable domain in full, with the rest retrieved from reference TRBV30 and TRBJ1-5, is SQTIHQWPATLVQPVGSPLSLECTVEGTSNPNLYWYRQAAGRGLQLLFYSVGIGQISSEVPQNLSASRPQDRQFILSSKKLLLSDSGFYLCAWAGTDNQPQHFGDGTRLSIL.